The 23 T cell receptor beta chains below come from one sample, sequenced in a study of blood T cell repertoires in COVID-19 (dated by TCRdb to 2020 to 2022). Library creation used the immunoSEQ multiplex PCR assay. In TCRdb, the immuneACCESS table is reduced to in-frame sequences with V and J assigned. These tables do not hold every clone; where another copy was compared, an unresolved V gene accounts for under half, and the others remain unexplained. The sample includes about 150,000 clones, with around 84% observed a single time. The ten largest make up approximately 7.1% of the sample. The specimen sequenced was peripheral blood. The receptors were sampled from a woman in her fifties or sixties in a cohort sampled during active or convalescent COVID-19.

The chain uses TRBV3-1 (or the pseudogene TRBV3-2) and TRBJ2-7; 10 nucleotides agree with TRBD2. With V trimmed by 3 bases and J by 1 base, 0 bases remained unmatched. The CDR3 loop spans 14 amino acids. Per germline, CDR1 LGHDT and CDR2 YNNKEL (reference sequence). CDR3 protein: CASSQGLASYEQYF. The CDR3 DNA reads as TGTGCCAGCAGCCAGGGACTAGCGTCCTACGAGCAGTACTTC.

This clone was found a few times. The rearrangement links TRBV3-1 (or the pseudogene TRBV3-2) to TRBJ1-1; 7 nucleotides align to TRBD1. The CDR3 runs 16 residues. The ends lost 2 bases at V and 0 bases at J; junction bases unmatched: 6. Germline assignment: CDR1 LGHDT and CDR2 YNNKEL (reference sequence). The CDR3 coding sequence is TGTGCCAGCAGCCAAATGGGACAGCTCATGAACACTGAAGCTTTCTTT. As protein: CASSQMGQLMNTEAFF.

J is TRBJ1-2 and V is TRBV5-1; D call uncertain. The V gene's germline CDR1 is SGHRS and CDR2 YFSETQ. V lost 0 bases and J lost 4, with 4 bases in between. The CDR3 covers 12 residues. Here the CDR3 DNA reads TGCGCCAGCAGCTTGGGAGGCTATGGCTACACCTTC. Its protein is CASSLGGYGYTF.

This chain uses TRBV19 with TRBJ1-1, with a tentative D call TRBD1 (6 bases). This CDR3 spans 14 amino acids. With 5 bases removed from V and 5 bases from J, the gap between germline ends came to 15 bases. From germline, CDR1 is LNHDA and CDR2 SQIVND (reference sequence). The CDR3, as DNA: TGTGCCAGTAGTCCAGACAGGTTGACGACTGAAGCTTTCTTT. As protein: CASSPDRLTTEAFF.

This clone was detected once. The rearrangement uses TRBV12-5 and TRBJ2-3; 14 positions agree with TRBD2. The ends lost 0 bases at V and 10 bases at J; junction bases unmatched: 6. Germline V gene data show CDR1 as LGHNT and CDR2 as FRNRAP. This CDR3 spans 16 amino acids. CDR3 sequence reads: CASGLVLTSGGASQYF. In nucleotides, the CDR3 is TGTGCTAGTGGTTTGGTACTGACTAGCGGGGGGGCTTCGCAGTATTTT.

J is TRBJ1-5 and V is TRBV19; TRBD1 aligns across 7 bases. The trim removed 4 bases at V and 2 bases at J, leaving 11 bases unmatched. From germline, CDR1 is LNHDA and CDR2 SQIVND (reference sequence). This CDR3 spans 17 amino acids. CDR3 DNA: TGTGCCAGTAGTAACTCACAGGGGACGTCGGGCAATCAGCCCCAGCATTTT. It codes for CASSNSQGTSGNQPQHF.

The count of this clone is one. V gene TRBV9 combines with J gene TRBJ2-1, with 7 bases that match TRBD2. Germline V gene sequence: CDR1 SGDLS, CDR2 YYNGEE. J gave up 4 bases and V 3 bases, and 7 bases lay outside the gene matches. The CDR3 length is 15 residues. This chain's CDR3 is CASSGPGGGYNEQFF. DNA for the CDR3: TGTGCCAGCAGCGGCCCTGGCGGGGGATACAATGAGCAGTTCTTC.

V and J are TRBV28 and TRBJ1-4; no definite D call. The CDR3 totals 12 residues. CDR1 is MDHEN, CDR2 SYDVKM, per germline. The V gene lost 4 bases and the J gene lost 5 bases, with 5 bases spanning the gap. CDR3 loop: CASSSGNEKLFF. The CDR3, as DNA: TGTGCCAGCAGTTCCGGGAATGAAAAACTGTTTTTT.

The rearrangement links TRBV7-5 to TRBJ2-3; the table assigns TRBD2, which was not confirmed against the DNA. TRBV7-5 is an annotated pseudogene. The CDR3 totals 15 residues. The CDR3 reads CARSLVTDSTDTQYF. CDR3 in DNA: TGTGCCAGAAGCTTAGTTACGGACTCAACTGATACGCAGTATTTT.

The gene calls are TRBV27 and TRBJ1-6; D might be TRBD1 (5 bases). Trimming shortened V by 6 bases and J by 6 bases, and 9 bases separated the two germline ends. Germline V lookup: CDR1 MNHEY, CDR2 SMNVEV (reference sequence). The CDR3 sequence is 13 residues long. CDR3 amino acids: CASRRGTNSPLHF. In DNA form, the CDR3 reads TGTGCCAGCAGACGGGGGACTAATTCACCCCTCCACTTT.

This chain uses TRBV12-3 or TRBV12-4 with TRBJ1-2, with 7 bases lining up with TRBD1. The CDR3 has 13 amino acids. V was clipped by 5 bases and J by 8 bases; unmatched bases: 8. DNA of the CDR3: TGTGCCAGCAGTGGAGACAGGGATTCAGGCTACACCTTC. Encoded protein: CASSGDRDSGYTF.

This chain connects TRBV4-3 to TRBJ2-1, with D maybe TRBD2 (7 bases). Germline V gene data show CDR1 as LGHNA and CDR2 as YSLEER. Trimming shortened V by 3 bases and J by 4 bases, and 16 bases separated the two germline ends. The CDR3 is made up of 16 amino acids. The CDR3 region has the DNA TGCGCCAGCAGCCAGTCCTGGGGGGGGGCTTACAATGAGCAGTTCTTC. Translating gives CASSQSWGGAYNEQFF.

This clone was seen just once. This sequence joins TRBV5-1 and TRBJ2-1; D unclear. Trimming left V 4 bases short and J 7 bases short, with 18 bases between. The length of the CDR3 is 15 residues. Germline V CDR1 and CDR2: SGHRS, YFSETQ. The CDR3 protein is CASSPLPRQMNEQFF. The CDR3 DNA reads TGCGCCAGCAGCCCCCTCCCCCGACAAATGAATGAGCAGTTCTTC.

Notes on this clone: The same CDR3 can be traced to other DNA sequences in this sample. The chain carries TRBV13 and TRBJ2-2; 7 bases fit TRBD1. This CDR3 is 15 amino acids long. CDR1 and CDR2 from the germline V gene are PRHDT and FYEKMQ (reference sequence). V trimming: 3 bases; J trimming: 1 base; junction bases outside the gene matches: 2. In DNA, the CDR3 is TGTGCCAGCAGCTTGGGACAGATGAACACCGGGGAGCTGTTTTTT. Its protein is CASSLGQMNTGELFF.

DNA of the CDR3: TGTGCCAGTAGTGTGGGACAGACGAACACTGAAGCTTTCTTT. Translated: CASSVGQTNTEAFF. The chain joins TRBV19 to TRBJ1-1; 7 bases are a match to TRBD1. With V trimmed by 5 bases and J by 1 base, 4 bases remained unmatched. Germline CDR1 is LNHDA and CDR2 is SQIVND (reference sequence). The CDR3 has 14 residues.

The chain employs TRBV7-2 and TRBJ2-1; tentatively, D is TRBD2 (6 bases). Germline V gives CDR1 SGHTA, CDR2 FQGNSA. This CDR3 contains 13 residues. V was cut by 4 bases and J by 7 bases, with 11 bases left in between. DNA of the CDR3: TGTGCCAGCAGCTCCGTGGGGGGAAATGAGCAGTTCTTC. Amino acids: CASSSVGGNEQFF. Based on the CDR3 plus reference TRBV7-2 and TRBJ2-1, the full variable domain is GAGVSQSPSNKVTEKGKDVELRCDPISGHTALYWYRQSLGQGLEFLIYFQGNSAPDKSGLPSDRFSAERTGGSVSTLTIQRTQQEDSAVYLCASSSVGGNEQFFGPGTRLTVL.

Points on this clone: Additional DNA sequences in this sample encode the identical CDR3. The chain has TRBV18 and TRBJ2-5; D gene ambiguous. Trimming removed 4 bases from V and 1 base from J, with 4 bases in between. CDR1 and CDR2 (germline): KGHSH, LQKENI. The CDR3 consists of 12 residues. The CDR3, as DNA: TGTGCCAGCTCACGGAGCCAAGAGACCCAGTACTTC. Amino acid sequence: CASSRSQETQYF.

This clone is a singleton in its sample. The rearrangement joins TRBV20-1 to TRBJ1-3; unclear D gene. V lost 3 bases and J lost 2, with 5 bases in between. The length of the CDR3 is 12 residues. Germline lookup yields CDR1 DFQATT and CDR2 SNEGSKA (reference sequence). The CDR3 coding sequence is TGCAGTGCTAGTTCGGCTGGAAACACCATATATTTT. Protein sequence: CSASSAGNTIYF.

The chain joins TRBV5-1 to TRBJ1-1, with D perhaps TRBD1 (6 bases). The germline V gene has CDR1 SGHRS and CDR2 YFSETQ. CDR3 length: 17 amino acids. V lost 4 bases to trimming and J lost 1 base, with 20 bases between them. The CDR3 sequence: CASSQLTRTDQNTEAFF. CDR3 nucleotide sequence: TGCGCCAGCAGCCAACTCACTCGGACAGACCAGAACACTGAAGCTTTCTTT.

J is TRBJ2-5 and V is TRBV7-3; D is uncertain. The CDR3 runs to 13 residues. Trimming took off 1 base at V and 4 bases at J, with 7 bases between the two ends. Germline V gene lookup returns CDR1 SGHTA and CDR2 FQGTGA. In DNA, the CDR3 is TGTGCCAGCAGCTTAAGGAGTGGAGAGACCCAGTACTTC. This sequence encodes CASSLRSGETQYF.

The chain joins TRBV11-2 to TRBJ2-2; 9 positions match TRBD1. This CDR3 region has 15 residues. After removal of 2 bases from V and 6 bases from J, the junction contained 4 bases not matched to a gene. The germline V gene encodes CDR1 SGHAT and CDR2 FQNNGV. For the CDR3, the DNA is TGTGCCAGCAGCTTAAACAGGGGGCTGGCCGGGGAGCTGTTTTTT. It yields the protein CASSLNRGLAGELFF.

The chain employs TRBV7-2 and TRBJ2-7; 11 positions agree with TRBD2. The germline V gene has CDR1 SGHTA and CDR2 FQGNSA. V gave up 2 bases and J gave up 2 bases; unmatched junction bases: 2. The CDR3 contains 15 residues. The CDR3 region has the DNA TGTGCCAGCAGCTTATCTAGCGGGGGGACCTACGAGCAGTACTTC. It translates to CASSLSSGGTYEQYF.

As to this clone: An end of the junction does not agree with germline; a read error may underlie this. The chain has TRBV7-9 and TRBJ1-2; TRBD1 might be the D (6 bases). Per the germline V gene, CDR1 is SEHNR and CDR2 is FQNEAQ (reference sequence). This CDR3 is 10 amino acids long. Here the CDR3 reads CASSYSRDTF. The CDR3 region has the DNA TGTGCCAGCAGCTACAGCCGGGACACGTTC.